This TCR beta chain was obtained from a study of T cells in Graves' hyperthyroidism and ophthalmopathy. In the study overall: Once the initial diagnosis was made, peripheral blood was obtained before any treatment.

Lactation, pregnancy, other autoimmune disease or uncontrolled infection led to exclusion of patients. Broader study findings: The model identified upcoming ophthalmopathy a median around 7.1 months ahead of onset.

RNA transcripts gave rise to amplified TCR beta CDR3 regions. First-round RT-PCR targeting the TCR CDR3 was performed with the HTBI primer set. TCRdb used MiXCR to reprocess the multiplex PCR reads, holding one entry per CDR3 protein. The repertoire consists of fewer than 450,000 distinct CDR3 sequences, with roughly 15% occurring once and the leading ten covering 34%. The CDR3 covers 13 residues. Germline V CDR1 and CDR2: MNHNS, SASEGT. Comments on this clonotype: Its antigen is undetermined. Its ends do not fully match the called genes, so a read error is possible.

The chain is built from TRBV6-1 and TRBJ2-7; 8 bases align to TRBD2. This TCR was recovered from a woman in her twenties or thirties with Graves' hyperthyroidism that later progressed to Graves' ophthalmopathy. The specimen was blood. The CDR3 protein is CASSVAGSYEQYF. The CDR3, as DNA: TGCGCCAGCAGTGTAGCGGGGTCGTACGAGCAGTACTTC.